These 22 T cell receptor beta chains were sequenced from one sample in a study. In TCRdb, the 5' RACE reads were re-called with MiXCR into one record per CDR3 protein. This table holds 62,000 or so distinct CDR3 sequences, approximately 23% found once. Sequenced input: memory CD4+ T cells sorted from a lymph node. Subset: memory CD4+ T cells, CD4+CD45RO+CD25-. These receptors were collected from a female donor with breast cancer.

This clonotype was counted at least ten times. The chain joins TRBV6-5 to TRBJ1-2; 7 bases map to TRBD1. The junction had 6 bases not matched to a gene; V was cut back by 4 bases and J by 7 bases. This CDR3 contains 13 residues. Germline V gene data show CDR1 as MNHEY and CDR2 as SVGAGI. The CDR3 spells CASSSTGEGGYTF. DNA for the CDR3: TGTGCCAGCAGTTCAACAGGGGAAGGTGGCTACACCTTC.

This chain uses TRBV20-1 with TRBJ1-1, with D possibly TRBD1 on 5 matching bases. CDR3 length: 16 residues. The V end was cut by 2 bases, the J end by 5 bases, with 21 bases between. The germline CDR1 and CDR2 sequences are DFQATT and SNEGSKA (reference sequence). The CDR3 nucleotides read TGCAGTGCTAGACCTTCGTGCGGAGGGGCTAGAACTGAAGCTTTCTTT. It is translated as CSARPSCGGARTEAFF.

This clonotype showed up just a few times. The V call is TRBV19, the J call TRBJ1-2, with no clear D. Looked up from germline, CDR1 is LNHDA and CDR2 is SQIVND (reference sequence). V was clipped by 6 bases and J by 4 bases, with 18 bases between them. The CDR3 runs to 15 residues. The CDR3 loop reads CASRVREGRGYGYTF. CDR3 in DNA: TGTGCCAGTAGAGTAAGGGAGGGAAGAGGCTATGGCTACACCTTC.

Turning to this clonotype: It may be a read error: a sequence one base away is much more abundant. DNA of the CDR3: TGTGCCAGCAGCTACACGGGACTAGCGGACCCAGATGCGCAGTATTTT. It translates to CASSYTGLADPDAQYF. V and J are TRBV7-3 and TRBJ2-3; 11 bases agree with TRBD2. The CDR3 contains 16 residues. Germline CDR1 reads SGHTA; CDR2 reads FQGTGA.

This clonotype was counted many times. The chain joins TRBV7-2 to TRBJ2-7; 12 nucleotides agree with TRBD1. V shed 1 base, J shed 6 bases, and the junction held 7 bases outside the gene matches. The CDR3 is 16 amino acids. The V gene's germline CDR1 is SGHTA and CDR2 FQGNSA. CDR3 sequence reads: CASSLVSGQGAREQYF. The CDR3 region has the DNA TGTGCCAGCAGCTTAGTTTCGGGACAGGGGGCCCGCGAGCAGTACTTC. Full variable domain (missing parts from reference TRBV7-2 and TRBJ2-7): GAGVSQSPSNKVTEKGKDVELRCDPISGHTALYWYRQSLGQGLEFLIYFQGNSAPDKSGLPSDRFSAERTGGSVSTLTIQRTQQEDSAVYLCASSLVSGQGAREQYFGPGTRLTVT.

This clonotype was seen at least ten times. The CDR3 region is CASSLQGAMNTEAFF. The CDR3 region has the DNA TGTGCCAGCAGTTTACAGGGGGCGATGAACACTGAAGCTTTCTTT. The rearrangement uses TRBV6-5 and TRBJ1-1; 9 nucleotides line up with TRBD1. This CDR3 is 15 amino acids long. The junction had 3 bases not matched to a gene; V was cut back by 4 bases and J by 0 bases. Germline assignment: CDR1 MNHEY and CDR2 SVGAGI.

A note on this clonotype: The CDR3 ends on some other residue instead of the conserved phenylalanine or tryptophan, so this is likely a read error. The J gene is TRBJ2-5, the V gene TRBV19, with 7 nucleotides matching TRBD2. The CDR3 is 12 amino acids. The V gene's germline CDR1 is LNHDA and CDR2 SQIVND (reference sequence). The ends lost 4 bases at V and 6 bases at J; junction bases unmatched: 2. The CDR3 region has the DNA TGTGCCAGTAGTAGGGACTACAAGACCCAGTACCTC. Its translation is CASSRDYKTQYL.

The CDR3 DNA reads as TGTGCCAGCAGCCCTAGAGGGATTAACACCGGGGAGCTGTTTTTT. This translates into CASSPRGINTGELFF. The V and J genes are TRBV7-3 and TRBJ2-2, with D perhaps matching TRBD2 (5 bases). Germline assignment: CDR1 SGHTA and CDR2 FQGTGA. The CDR3 sequence is 15 residues long. Trimming pared 5 bases from V and 2 bases from J, leaving 12 bases between.

Many counts were recorded for this clonotype. The gene calls are TRBV6-2 or TRBV6-3 and TRBJ2-7; D is uncertain. The germline V gene encodes CDR1 MNHEY and CDR2 SVGEGT. The CDR3 is 14 amino acids. V was clipped by 0 bases and J by 2 bases, with 8 bases between them. The CDR3 region has the DNA TGTGCCAGCAGTTACTCTCCCGCGGCCTACGAGCAGTACTTC. This codes for CASSYSPAAYEQYF.

The rearrangement joins TRBV6-2 or TRBV6-3 to TRBJ1-6; 7 bases match TRBD1. The germline V gene encodes CDR1 MNHEY and CDR2 SVGEGT. CDR3 size: 14 residues. Losses at the gene ends were 0 bases for V and 14 bases for J; bases not matched to a gene: 7. In nucleotides, the CDR3 is TGTGCCAGCAGTTACTCGACAGGGACCAGGACCCTCCACTTT. It encodes CASSYSTGTRTLHF.

The V gene is TRBV7-2, the J gene TRBJ1-2; 12 nucleotides line up with TRBD1. CDR3 length: 16 residues. With V trimmed by 7 bases and J by 2 bases, 8 bases remained unmatched. Germline V gene data show CDR1 as SGHTA and CDR2 as FQGNSA. CDR3 nucleotide sequence: TGTGCCAGCACCCGGGACAGGGGGCGACAGAACTATGGCTACACCTTC. It specifies CASTRDRGRQNYGYTF. The complete variable domain, with remaining parts taken from reference TRBV7-2 and TRBJ1-2, reads GAGVSQSPSNKVTEKGKDVELRCDPISGHTALYWYRQSLGQGLEFLIYFQGNSAPDKSGLPSDRFSAERTGGSVSTLTIQRTQQEDSAVYLCASTRDRGRQNYGYTFGSGTRLTVV.

The chain is built from TRBV7-2 and TRBJ1-5; D not resolved. V was shortened by 4 bases and J by 5 bases, with 9 bases between the two germline ends. Germline V CDR1 and CDR2: SGHTA, FQGNSA. This CDR3 region has 13 residues. The CDR3 DNA follows: TGTGCCAGCAGCTCAACCTTCTATCAGCCCCAGCATTTT. This codes for CASSSTFYQPQHF.

This clonotype was detected ten times or more. This chain joins TRBV5-6 and TRBJ2-7; tentative D call: TRBD2 (5 bases). Germline V CDR1 and CDR2: SGHDT, YYEEEE. The V end was cut by 0 bases, the J end by 2 bases, with 12 bases between. The CDR3 has 15 residues. In DNA, the CDR3 is TGTGCCAGCAGCTTGGGAGCGGATAGAGCCTACGAGCAGTACTTC. Protein product: CASSLGADRAYEQYF.

The genes are TRBV11-2 and TRBJ2-6; D unclear. Germline V lookup: CDR1 SGHAT, CDR2 FQNNGV. This CDR3 is built from 13 residues. The V and J ends lost 3 bases and 9 bases respectively, with 9 bases between them. For the CDR3, the DNA is TGTGCCAGCAGCTTCGGTGACCTCAACGTCCTGACTTTC. As protein: CASSFGDLNVLTF.

The J gene is TRBJ2-1, the V gene TRBV20-1; no definite D call. The CDR3 is made up of 15 amino acids. Trimming took 4 bases from V and 7 from J, leaving 20 bases between them. The V gene's germline CDR1 is DFQATT and CDR2 SNEGSKA (reference sequence). CDR3 coding DNA: TGCAGTGCTAAGCCGCTGGTGGGCTTAGTAAATGAGCAGTTCTTC. It is translated as CSAKPLVGLVNEQFF.

This clonotype came up many times. In DNA, the CDR3 is TGCGCCAGCAGCCCAAGTACGGGGGGAGATACGCAGTATTTT. Amino acids: CASSPSTGGDTQYF. The genes are TRBV5-1 and TRBJ2-3; 7 bases line up with TRBD2. V gave up 4 bases and J gave up 5 bases; unmatched junction bases: 7. Germline V gives CDR1 SGHRS, CDR2 YFSETQ. The CDR3 consists of 14 residues.

The chain carries TRBV28 and TRBJ1-3, with 9 bases identical to TRBD1. CDR1 is MDHEN, CDR2 SYDVKM, per germline. The trim removed 8 bases at V and 4 bases at J, leaving 9 bases unmatched. The CDR3 runs 15 residues. The DNA for the CDR3 is TGTGCCAGCGTACTGGGACAGGGATTCGGAAACACCATATATTTT. This translates into CASVLGQGFGNTIYF.

This clonotype was picked up many times. The chain employs TRBV24-1 and TRBJ1-1; D is uncertain. Germline V CDR1 and CDR2: KGHDR, SFDVKD. The CDR3 contains 13 residues. V lost 4 bases and J 7 bases, leaving 12 bases between the germline ends. CDR3 in amino acids: CATSDSGWGEAFF. DNA of the CDR3: TGTGCCACCAGTGACTCAGGATGGGGTGAAGCTTTCTTT.

The gene calls are TRBV7-9 and TRBJ2-5; 8 bases fit TRBD1. Germline lookup yields CDR1 SEHNR and CDR2 FQNEAQ (reference sequence). The CDR3 extends over 11 amino acids. Trimming at V came to 10 bases and at J to 5 bases, leaving 3 bases not matched to a gene. For the CDR3, the DNA is TGTGCCACAGGGGGCGGTGAGACCCAGTACTTC. This codes for CATGGGETQYF.

This clonotype was detected many times. The chain couples TRBV9 to TRBJ1-2; D might be TRBD1 (5 bases). The ends were cut back, 4 bases at V and 7 bases at J, with 14 bases in the middle. There are 13 residues in the CDR3. Germline loops: CDR1 SGDLS, CDR2 YYNGEE. CDR3 region: CASSRTGASGYTF. For the CDR3, the DNA is TGTGCCAGCAGCCGCACAGGTGCATCTGGCTACACCTTC.

In this sample, this clonotype turned up a few times. The chain has TRBV12-3 or TRBV12-4 and TRBJ2-7; 7 positions agree with TRBD1. V trimming: 6 bases; J trimming: 6 bases; junction bases outside the gene matches: 11. The CDR3 is made up of 14 amino acids. CDR3 sequence: CASSPTDRTCEQYF. Here the CDR3 DNA reads TGTGCCAGCAGCCCGACGGACAGGACCTGCGAGCAGTACTTC.

CDR3 DNA: TGTGCCAGCAGCCCCGGTAGACTAGCTACCTACGAGCAGTACTTC. It specifies CASSPGRLATYEQYF. This chain connects TRBV7-3 to TRBJ2-7; 7 bases are a match to TRBD2. This CDR3 contains 15 residues. Per the germline V gene, CDR1 is SGHTA and CDR2 is FQGTGA. J lost 2 bases, V lost 5 bases, and 9 bases had no gene match. The complete variable domain, with remaining parts taken from reference TRBV7-3 and TRBJ2-7, reads GAGVSQTPSNKVTEKGKYVELRCDPISGHTALYWYRQSLGQGPEFLIYFQGTGAADDSGLPNDRFFAVRPEGSVSTLKIQRTERGDSAVYLCASSPGRLATYEQYFGPGTRLTVT.